This T cell receptor beta chain was profiled in a study of identifying expanded T cells in peripheral blood. TCRdb keeps only in-frame clones here, not all; method: immunoSEQ multiplex PCR. The table records 100,000 or so clones, approximately 88% of them present only once. Healthy donors had no documented immune events, such as infections, while sampled. Germline CDR1 reads MNHNS; CDR2 reads SASEGT. With 4 bases removed from V and 4 bases from J, the gap between germline ends came to 16 bases. CDR3 length equals 15 residues. The receptor was derived from a person between 18 and 75 years old in good health. The J gene is TRBJ1-1, the V gene TRBV6-1, with D perhaps matching TRBD1 (6 bases). Sequenced material: blood. CDR3 nucleotides: TGTGCCAGCAGTGCCCACAGGGCCGGGGGCACTGAAGCTTTCTTT. Its translation: CASSAHRAGGTEAFF.